This T cell receptor beta chain was recovered during a study of blood T cell repertoires in COVID-19 (dated by TCRdb to the early 2020s). About the study as a whole: ImmuneRACE Cohort 3 recovered participants were defined by two consecutive negative NP/OP PCR tests, healthcare professional clearance, or symptom resolution. The material from the prospective study consisted of cDNA or gDNA derived from T cells, B-cell-depleted T cells, or PBMCs. Where HLA class I and class II types were available, the types were taken from metadata supplied by the sample provider, not from assay-based typing. A de-identified subject ID, COVID-19 status, age in years and sex were almost always included in the sample metadata. Subjects who had been exposed to COVID-19, were actively infected with it, or had recovered from it provided the deeply sampled blood TCRbeta repertoires that made up the dataset. The repertoires were released in a freely available public database intended as a resource for research on the immune response to SARS-CoV-2. Samples from collaborators originated in the United States, Italy and Spain and spanned both the acute and convalescent phases of COVID-19. Samples came from the ongoing ImmuneRACE study (first 160 participants) plus 1,254 subjects from 6 global collaborators. The research as a whole found: The amount of clinical and demographic metadata varied by source and participant and was provided uncurated.

The immunoSEQ Assay, a bias-controlled multiplex PCR, was used to amplify TCRbeta CDR3 regions from genomic DNA. In the original analysis: The number of nucleated cells in each sample was estimated from the amplification of reference gene primers within the assay. To quantify the absolute abundance of each unique TCRbeta CDR3 rearrangement, sequence reads were collapsed and filtered. For each sample, productive Simpson clonality was calculated by taking the square root of Simpson's diversity index across productive rearrangements. In TCRdb, the immuneACCESS table is reduced to in-frame sequences with V and J assigned. These tables do not hold every clone; where another copy was compared, an unresolved V gene accounts for under half, and the others remain unexplained. D and trimming were read from the DNA, whereas the V and J calls and clone size are those reported in that table. The table for this sample lists some 300,000 clones; 88% of them were counted only once. Around 2% of the sample is in the top ten clones.

The germline V gene sets CDR1 to SNHLY and CDR2 to FYNNEI. Cut back by 4 bases and 3 bases, the V and J ends lie 12 bases apart. The CDR3 holds 14 amino acids from the cysteine to the phenylalanine. The sequence is cut down to CDR3 DNA, 42 bases in frame from base 1. Note on this clone: Its antigen remains unidentified. It has no much larger one-base neighbor in the sample; base qualities were not kept.

Participants in the prospective study were enrolled through a virtual design, were aged roughly 18 to 90 years, and lived in fewer than 30 United States geographic areas. In the prospective study, participants were assigned to cohorts based on the clinical history participants reported in a screening survey and a study questionnaire. In the prospective study, whole blood, serum and a nasopharyngeal or oropharyngeal swab were collected from each participant by mobile phlebotomists. Prospective study participants could optionally give additional blood draws and questionnaires over an approximately two-month period. Blood samples from the prospective study were shipped frozen or at room temperature prior to DNA extraction.

The source is a woman aged 60 to 75 in a cohort exposed to, infected with or recovered from COVID-19 (not recorded which). The sample taken for sequencing was PBMCs or T cells enriched from blood (not recorded which). The rearranged segments are TRBV2 and TRBJ1-2; the best D guess is TRBD1, with 6 bases matching. Read as DNA, the sequence is TGTGCCAGCAGTGCGATACAGGGATACTATGGCTACACCTTC. Protein translation: CASSAIQGYYGYTF.